Presented here are 27 T cell receptor beta chains from one specimen sequenced in a study of blood T cell repertoires in COVID-19. Some clones are missing from TCRdb's copy, which holds only in-frame ones; the method was immunoSEQ multiplex PCR. There are about 90,000 clones in the sample; around four fifths occur only once, and 3% to 4% lies in the top ten. Sequencing used peripheral blood. The receptors originated from a man aged 50 to 59 with acute or convalescent COVID-19.

The genes are TRBV2 and TRBJ1-5, with D maybe TRBD1 (5 bases). Germline CDR1 is SNHLY and CDR2 is FYNNEI. The CDR3 totals 14 residues. V was pared by 10 bases and J by 4 bases, with 17 bases between. The CDR3 DNA is TGTGCCACCCAAGAGACGGGACTAAATCAGCCCCAGCATTTT. Its protein product is CATQETGLNQPQHF.

V is TRBV4-1 and J is TRBJ1-5; D remains ambiguous. CDR3 length: 15 amino acids. CDR1 and CDR2 (germline): MGHRA, YSYEKL. With 0 bases removed from V and 2 bases from J, the gap between germline ends came to 8 bases. CDR3 nucleotides: TGCGCCAGCAGCCAAGATTGGCAGGGCAATCAGCCCCAGCATTTT. This sequence encodes CASSQDWQGNQPQHF.

This clone has only a few counts. The J gene is TRBJ2-7, the V gene TRBV29-1; 9 bases are a match to TRBD1. Germline loops: CDR1 SQVTM, CDR2 ANQGSEA. This CDR3 is 16 amino acids long. V lost 7 bases, J lost 0 bases, and 13 bases stayed unmatched. The CDR3 DNA follows: TGCAGCGCTCTTACAGGGGGCGCATCTCCCTCCTACGAGCAGTACTTC. Amino acid sequence: CSALTGGASPSYEQYF.

This clone showed up just once. The chain recombines TRBV20-1 with TRBJ2-7, with D unclear. The CDR3 has 10 residues. Per the germline V gene, CDR1 is DFQATT and CDR2 is SNEGSKA (reference sequence). Trimming left V 5 bases short and J 6 bases short, with 8 bases between. The CDR3 DNA reads TGCAGTGCTGAAGGAGTCGAGCAGTACTTC. Translating gives CSAEGVEQYF.

The chain has TRBV27 and TRBJ1-5; a weak D match, TRBD1 (6 bases). Trimming removed 1 base from V and 0 bases from J, with 19 bases in between. The CDR3 is made up of 19 amino acids. Germline CDR1 reads MNHEY; CDR2 reads SMNVEV (reference sequence). The chain's CDR3 is CASSLFAPGQYISNQPQHF. In DNA form, the CDR3 reads TGTGCCAGCAGTTTATTTGCCCCCGGACAGTATATTAGCAATCAGCCCCAGCATTTT.

There are a few counts of this clone. The genes are TRBV6-1 and TRBJ2-1; possibly TRBD2 for D (6 bases). V was pared by 4 bases and J by 0 bases, with 13 bases between. The CDR3 is made up of 16 amino acids. The germline V gene has CDR1 MNHNS and CDR2 SASEGT. DNA for the CDR3: TGTGCCAGCAGTGCACCGGACTATACCTCCTACAATGAGCAGTTCTTC. It specifies CASSAPDYTSYNEQFF.

This CDR3 is CAWSTGTEAYGYTF. The CDR3 nucleotides read TGTGCCTGGAGTACAGGGACCGAGGCCTATGGCTACACCTTC. The chain is built from TRBV30 and TRBJ1-2; perhaps TRBD1 as D (6 bases). The CDR3 spans 14 residues. Trimming cost V 2 bases and J 4 bases, with 14 bases left between them. From germline, CDR1 is GTSNPN and CDR2 SVGIG (reference sequence).

V and J are TRBV5-1 and TRBJ1-6; 7 bases map to TRBD1. The germline V gene has CDR1 SGHRS and CDR2 YFSETQ. This CDR3 has 15 residues. V dropped 0 bases and J dropped 8; count of bases not matched to a gene: 5. The CDR3 DNA is TGCGCCAGCAGCTTGGGAGGCAGGGGGGATTCACCCCTCCACTTT. Its protein product is CASSLGGRGDSPLHF.

This rearrangement joins TRBV18 to TRBJ2-5; 8 nucleotides line up with TRBD1. This CDR3 region has 16 residues. Germline V gene data show CDR1 as KGHSH and CDR2 as LQKENI. V trimming: 2 bases; J trimming: 1 base; junction bases outside the gene matches: 6. The CDR3 sequence: CASSPTLGQAQETQYF. The CDR3 DNA is TGTGCCAGCTCACCAACCTTGGGACAGGCCCAAGAGACCCAGTACTTC.

The rearrangement uses TRBV20-1 and TRBJ2-7; TRBD2 matches at 9 bases. The germline gives CDR1 DFQATT, CDR2 SNEGSKA (reference sequence). Germline trimming cut 3 bases from V and 3 bases from J; bases unmatched to any gene: 3. The CDR3 extends over 13 amino acids. The CDR3 here is CSASFSGSYEQYF. The CDR3 nucleotides read TGCAGTGCTAGTTTTAGCGGGAGCTACGAGCAGTACTTC.

The V and J genes are TRBV25-1 and TRBJ1-2; 9 nucleotides agree with TRBD1. After removal of 6 bases from V and 10 bases from J, the junction contained 15 bases not matched to a gene. Per the germline V gene, CDR1 is MGHDK and CDR2 is SYGVNS. The CDR3 loop spans 15 amino acids. The CDR3 sequence: CASRGDRVGDRNYTF. CDR3 DNA: TGTGCCAGCAGAGGGGACAGGGTAGGGGATAGAAACTACACCTTC.

The CDR3 coding sequence is TGTGCCAGCAGCCAAGACACGAAGGCGGACACTGAAGCTTTCTTT. Amino acids: CASSQDTKADTEAFF. This sequence joins TRBV4-2 and TRBJ1-1; the D is unclear. CDR3 size: 15 residues. Trimming removed 0 bases from V and 3 bases from J, with 11 bases in between. CDR1 and CDR2 (germline): LGHNA, YNFKEQ.

The chain employs TRBV5-1 and TRBJ1-5, with TRBD1 matching over 8 bases. V trimming: 4 bases; J trimming: 3 bases; junction bases outside the gene matches: 6. CDR3 size: 15 residues. Per germline, CDR1 SGHRS and CDR2 YFSETQ. CDR3 sequence reads: CASSPGTGLNQPQHF. The CDR3, as DNA: TGCGCCAGCAGCCCAGGGACAGGTCTCAATCAGCCCCAGCATTTT.

The chain combines TRBV7-2 with TRBJ2-2; 7 bases line up with TRBD1. The germline gives CDR1 SGHTA, CDR2 FQGNSA. The CDR3 is made up of 14 amino acids. V was clipped by 4 bases and J by 3 bases; unmatched bases: 2. CDR3 nucleotide sequence: TGTGCCAGCAGCTCGGGACAGTACACCGGGGAGCTGTTTTTT. Amino acid sequence: CASSSGQYTGELFF.

The chain has TRBV3-1 (or the pseudogene TRBV3-2) and TRBJ1-3; D is unclear. Germline CDR1 LGHDT, CDR2 YNNKEL (reference sequence). CDR3 length equals 13 residues. Trimming pared 2 bases from V and 4 bases from J, leaving 6 bases between. The CDR3 protein is CASSQLTGNTIYF. CDR3 bases: TGTGCCAGCAGCCAACTCACAGGAAACACCATATATTTT.

This clone was detected a few times. DNA for the CDR3: TGTGCCAGTATAGCGGGGGAGAACACCGGGGAGCTGTTTTTT. Protein product: CASIAGENTGELFF. This rearrangement joins TRBV2 to TRBJ2-2; 9 bases are shared with TRBD2. The germline CDR1 and CDR2 sequences are SNHLY and FYNNEI. V was pared by 9 bases and J by 1 base, with 3 bases of the junction left unmatched. This CDR3 region has 14 residues.

This chain links TRBV7-2 with TRBJ2-3; 10 nucleotides match TRBD2. The trim removed 0 bases at V and 0 bases at J, leaving 6 bases unmatched. The CDR3 runs 18 residues. Germline V gene sequence: CDR1 SGHTA, CDR2 FQGNSA. The CDR3: CASSLAPPTSGSTDTQYF. The CDR3 DNA follows: TGTGCCAGCAGCTTAGCCCCCCCGACTAGCGGGAGCACAGATACGCAGTATTTT.

CDR3 coding DNA: TGTGCCAGCTCACCCGCGACAGGGGTCTATGGCTACACCTTC. Its translation: CASSPATGVYGYTF. The genes are TRBV18 and TRBJ1-2, with 8 bases identical to TRBD1. The CDR3 has 14 residues. V gave up 3 bases and J gave up 4 bases; unmatched junction bases: 4. Germline CDR1 KGHSH, CDR2 LQKENI.

This clone showed up just once. V gene TRBV3-1 (or the pseudogene TRBV3-2) combines with J gene TRBJ2-5; 7 nucleotides align to TRBD2. Looked up from germline, CDR1 is LGHDT and CDR2 is YNNKEL (reference sequence). V lost 1 base and J lost 4; bases outside the gene matches: 3. The CDR3 has 14 residues. CDR3 in DNA: TGTGCCAGCAGCCAAGGCGGCGGGAGAGAGACCCAGTACTTC. Translated, it gives CASSQGGGRETQYF.

The chain uses TRBV19 and TRBJ2-7; the match to TRBD1 covers 7 bases. The CDR3 loop spans 15 amino acids. Unmatched junction bases numbered 10, after V lost 8 bases and J lost 0 bases. Germline lookup yields CDR1 LNHDA and CDR2 SQIVND (reference sequence). CDR3 DNA sequence: TGTGCCAGTCGTCCACAGGGGACACTCTCCTACGAGCAGTACTTC. It translates to CASRPQGTLSYEQYF.

The chain's CDR3 is CASSINNQPQHF. As DNA, the CDR3 is TGTGCCAGCAGTATTAACAATCAGCCCCAGCATTTT. The chain joins TRBV6-5 to TRBJ1-5; D gene unclear. Germline V gene lookup returns CDR1 MNHEY and CDR2 SVGAGI. The CDR3 runs 12 residues. The V gene lost 5 bases and the J gene lost 3 bases, with 5 bases spanning the gap.

This chain joins TRBV5-6 and TRBJ2-7, with 7 nucleotides matching TRBD2. The CDR3 sequence is 16 residues long. J gave up 6 bases and V 4 bases, and 16 bases lay outside the gene matches. Germline V gives CDR1 SGHDT, CDR2 YYEEEE. In DNA form, the CDR3 reads TGTGCCAGCAGCAACGCGAGGGGAGGGAACGGAGGCGAGCAGTACTTC. Translating gives CASSNARGGNGGEQYF.

The chain employs TRBV6-2 or TRBV6-3 and TRBJ2-7; D gene ambiguous. Germline CDR1 MNHEY, CDR2 SVGEGT. The CDR3 sequence is 13 residues long. V lost 5 bases to trimming and J lost 4 bases, with 12 bases between them. The CDR3 region is CASSAREVYEQYF. The CDR3 DNA is TGTGCCAGCAGTGCGAGAGAAGTTTACGAGCAGTACTTC.

The sample holds a few counts of this clone. The CDR3 sequence: CASSRRAGQETQYF. The CDR3 DNA reads TGTGCCAGCAGCCGGCGTGCCGGGCAAGAGACCCAGTACTTC. V is TRBV11-1 and J is TRBJ2-5; D ambiguous. CDR1 is SGHAT, CDR2 FQDESV, per germline (reference sequence). V gave up 5 bases and J gave up 2 bases, with 12 bases separating them. CDR3 length: 14 amino acids.

Worth noting for this clone: A junction boundary mismatches the germline segment, possibly from a read error. The chain links TRBV6-5 to TRBJ2-2; the D gene is possibly TRBD1 (8 bases). Germline V gene sequence: CDR1 MNHEY, CDR2 SVGAGI. CDR3 length: 14 residues. The CDR3 sequence is CASSYSRGRGGLFF. The CDR3 nucleotides are TGTGCCAGCAGTTACTCCAGGGGGCGCGGGGGGCTGTTTTTT.

In DNA, the CDR3 is TGTGCCAGCAGTCCGGGGGCGACTAGCGGGGGGCACCAAGAGACCCAGTACTTC. Translating gives CASSPGATSGGHQETQYF. V is TRBV11-3 and J is TRBJ2-5; 13 bases are shared with TRBD2. V shed 6 bases, J shed 0 bases, and the junction held 10 bases outside the gene matches. This CDR3 region has 18 residues. Germline CDR1 SGHNT, CDR2 YENEEA.

This chain links TRBV7-9 with TRBJ1-3; a weak D match, TRBD1 (5 bases). The CDR3 spans 16 residues. Looked up from germline, CDR1 is SEHNR and CDR2 is FQNEAQ (reference sequence). Trimming left V 5 bases short and J 3 bases short, with 17 bases between. Here the CDR3 reads CASSTLSGRFGNTIYF. CDR3 coding DNA: TGTGCCAGCAGCACCCTCTCAGGGCGTTTTGGAAACACCATATATTTT.